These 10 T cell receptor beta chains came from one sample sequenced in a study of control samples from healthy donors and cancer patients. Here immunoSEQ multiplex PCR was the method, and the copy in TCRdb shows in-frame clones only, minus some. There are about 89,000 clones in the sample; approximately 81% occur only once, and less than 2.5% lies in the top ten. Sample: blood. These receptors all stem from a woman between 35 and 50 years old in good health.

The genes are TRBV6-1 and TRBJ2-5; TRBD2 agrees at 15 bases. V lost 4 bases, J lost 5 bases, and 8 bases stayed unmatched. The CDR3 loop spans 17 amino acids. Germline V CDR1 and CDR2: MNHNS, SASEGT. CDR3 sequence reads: CASSVGLAGGPGETQYF. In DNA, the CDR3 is TGTGCCAGCAGTGTCGGACTAGCGGGGGGGCCAGGGGAGACCCAGTACTTC.

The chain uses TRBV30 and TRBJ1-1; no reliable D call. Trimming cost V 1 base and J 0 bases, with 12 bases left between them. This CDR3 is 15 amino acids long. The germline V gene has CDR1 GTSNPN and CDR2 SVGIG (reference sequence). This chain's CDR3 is CAWSEPSRLNTEAFF. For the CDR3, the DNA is TGTGCCTGGAGTGAACCTTCCAGATTGAACACTGAAGCTTTCTTT.

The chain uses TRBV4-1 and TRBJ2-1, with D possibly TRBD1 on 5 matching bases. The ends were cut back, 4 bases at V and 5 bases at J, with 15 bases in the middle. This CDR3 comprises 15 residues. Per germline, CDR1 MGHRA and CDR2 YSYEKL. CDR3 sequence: CASSRNPGLDNEQFF. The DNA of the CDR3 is TGCGCCAGCAGCCGCAACCCAGGGCTAGACAATGAGCAGTTCTTC.

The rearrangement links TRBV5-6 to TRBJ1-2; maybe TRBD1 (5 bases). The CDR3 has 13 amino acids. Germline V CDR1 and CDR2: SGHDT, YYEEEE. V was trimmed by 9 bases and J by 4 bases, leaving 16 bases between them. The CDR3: CATSRDSLYGYTF. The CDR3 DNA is TGTGCCACGTCGAGGGACTCCCTCTATGGCTACACCTTC.

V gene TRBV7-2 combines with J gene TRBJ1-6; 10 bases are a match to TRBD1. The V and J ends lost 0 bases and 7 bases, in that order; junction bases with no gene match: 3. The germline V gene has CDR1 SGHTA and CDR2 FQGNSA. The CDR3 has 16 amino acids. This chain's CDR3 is CASSLARTGGNSPLHF. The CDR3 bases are TGTGCCAGCAGCTTAGCCCGGACAGGGGGGAATTCACCCCTCCACTTT.

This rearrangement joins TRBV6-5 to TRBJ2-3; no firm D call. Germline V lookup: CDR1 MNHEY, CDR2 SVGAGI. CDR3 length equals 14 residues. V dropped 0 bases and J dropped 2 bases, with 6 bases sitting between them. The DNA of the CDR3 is TGTGCCAGCAGTTACTCGGGCTCCACAGATACGCAGTATTTT. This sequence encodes CASSYSGSTDTQYF.

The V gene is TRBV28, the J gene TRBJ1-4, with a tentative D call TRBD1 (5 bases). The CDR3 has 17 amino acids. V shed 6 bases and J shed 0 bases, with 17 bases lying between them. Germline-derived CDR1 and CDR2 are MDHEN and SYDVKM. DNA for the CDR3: TGTGCCAGCAGCCCTCCCCCAGTAGGGGCAACTAATGAAAAACTGTTTTTT. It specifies CASSPPPVGATNEKLFF.

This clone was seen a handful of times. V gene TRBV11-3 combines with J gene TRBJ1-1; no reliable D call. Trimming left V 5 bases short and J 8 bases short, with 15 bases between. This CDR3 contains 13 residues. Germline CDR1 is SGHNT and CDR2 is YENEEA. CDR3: CASSLTPMGEAFF. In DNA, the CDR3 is TGTGCCAGCAGCCTGACACCCATGGGGGAAGCTTTCTTT.

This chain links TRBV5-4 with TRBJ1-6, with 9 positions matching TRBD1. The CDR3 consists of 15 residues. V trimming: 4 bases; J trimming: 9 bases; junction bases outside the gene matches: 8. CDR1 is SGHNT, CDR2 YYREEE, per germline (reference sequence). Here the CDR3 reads CASSRDRAEGSPLHF. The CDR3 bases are TGTGCCAGCAGCAGGGACAGGGCGGAGGGTTCACCCCTCCACTTT.

CDR3 in amino acids: CASSPSDRNTEAFF. The CDR3 DNA reads TGTGCCAGCAGCCCAAGTGATCGGAACACTGAAGCTTTCTTT. The chain is built from TRBV7-3 and TRBJ1-1; D unresolved. Germline CDR1 reads SGHTA; CDR2 reads FQGTGA. Trimming removed 5 bases at V and 1 base at J, with 11 bases between. The CDR3 sequence is 14 residues long.